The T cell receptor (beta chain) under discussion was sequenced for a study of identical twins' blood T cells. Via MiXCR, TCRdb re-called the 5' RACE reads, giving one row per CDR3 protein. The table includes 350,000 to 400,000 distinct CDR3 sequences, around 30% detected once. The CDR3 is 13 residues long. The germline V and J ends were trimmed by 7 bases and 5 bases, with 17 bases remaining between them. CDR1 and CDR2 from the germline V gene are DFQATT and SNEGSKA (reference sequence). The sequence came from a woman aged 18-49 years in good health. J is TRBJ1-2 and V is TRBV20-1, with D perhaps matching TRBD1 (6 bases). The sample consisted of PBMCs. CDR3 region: CSVRLQGHYGYTF. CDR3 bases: TGCAGTGTCAGACTACAGGGCCATTATGGCTACACCTTC.